This T cell receptor (beta chain) emerged from a study of blood T cell repertoires in COVID-19 (dated by TCRdb to 2018 to 2020). Study-level background: Samples from collaborators originated in the United States, Italy and Spain and spanned both the acute and convalescent phases of COVID-19. Nearly every sample came with metadata listing a de-identified subject ID, COVID-19 status, age in years and sex. The repertoires were released in a freely available public database meant as a resource for research on the immune response to SARS-CoV-2. Deeply sampled blood TCRbeta repertoires from subjects exposed to, actively infected with, or recovered from COVID-19 were included in the dataset. Samples came from the ongoing ImmuneRACE study (first 160 participants) plus 1,254 subjects from 6 global collaborators. The material from the prospective study consisted of cDNA or gDNA derived from T cells, B-cell-depleted T cells, or PBMCs. HLA class I and class II types, where available, came from metadata supplied by the sample provider rather than from assay-based typing.

The paper's findings and limits, for the study overall: Clinical and demographic metadata were provided uncurated, with the amount varying by source and participant.

Comments on this clone: Its antigen remains undetermined. No base quality values were provided; no much bigger clone lies one nucleotide off.

Including the terminal cysteine and phenylalanine, the CDR3 comprises 15 residues. The only DNA kept is the CDR3, 45 bases in frame from the first base. Reading the germline V gene gives CDR1 SGHAT and CDR2 FQNNGV. The V end gives up 4 bases and the J end 0 bases, leaving 2 bases in the junction not matched to a gene. Whole blood was collected in K2EDTA tubes by collaborating institutions according to the institutions' own protocols. For TCRbeta analysis, collaborators shipped samples in one of three forms: frozen whole blood, isolated PBMCs, or DNA extracted from either of those sample types. TCRbeta CDR3 regions were amplified from genomic DNA by means of the immunoSEQ Assay, a bias-controlled multiplex PCR. In the original analysis: Nucleated cell counts per sample were estimated from amplification of reference gene primers within the assay. To quantify the absolute abundance of each unique TCRbeta CDR3 rearrangement, sequence reads were collapsed and filtered. For each sample, productive Simpson clonality was calculated by taking the square root of Simpson's diversity index across productive rearrangements. TCRdb stores this immuneACCESS table with in-frame sequences only. Part of the clones is absent; in the studies checked, under half of the shortfall reflects unresolved V genes, and no reason is known for the rest. The DNA was the basis for D and trimming; V, J and clone size are from that table. In this sample the table shows 150,000 to 200,000 clones, more than 85% of which occur a single time. Less than 3% of the sample belongs to the ten largest clones.

The clonotype originates from a man aged 35 to 55 with active or convalescent COVID-19. Specimen: peripheral blood. The chain is encoded by TRBV11-2 joined to TRBJ1-3; TRBD1 matches 8 bases in the middle. The CDR3 reads as follows: CASSSQGASGNTIYF. The bases are TGTGCCAGCAGCTCGCAGGGGGCCTCTGGAAACACCATATATTTT.